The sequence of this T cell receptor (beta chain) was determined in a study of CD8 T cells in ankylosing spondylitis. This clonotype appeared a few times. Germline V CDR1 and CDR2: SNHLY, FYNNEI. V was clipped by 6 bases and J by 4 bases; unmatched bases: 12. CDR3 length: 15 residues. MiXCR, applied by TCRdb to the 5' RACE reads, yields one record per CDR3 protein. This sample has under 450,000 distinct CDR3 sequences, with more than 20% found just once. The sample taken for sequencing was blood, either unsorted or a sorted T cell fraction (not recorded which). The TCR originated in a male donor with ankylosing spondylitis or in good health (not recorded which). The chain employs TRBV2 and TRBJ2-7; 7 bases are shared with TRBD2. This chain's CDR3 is CASRGRREGYYEQYF. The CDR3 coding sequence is TGTGCCAGCAGGGGGAGAAGGGAGGGCTATTACGAGCAGTACTTC.